These T cell receptor beta chains were read from a single sample in a study of blood T cell repertoires in COVID-19. The data were produced by immunoSEQ multiplex PCR, yet TCRdb's version contains in-frame clones alone and is incomplete. The sample shows roughly 40,000 clones, 90% of them seen only once. Sequencing was performed on peripheral blood. Receptor source: a man aged 70-80 years with acute or convalescent COVID-19. Both conserved end residues are part of each CDR3. D genes are given only for firm matches. Part of the rows lack a size; the others show once, few, many or a class for expanded clones.

d_gene,j_gene,abundance,v_gene,CDR3nt,CDR3aa
TRBD1,TRBJ1-2,-,TRBV19,TGTGCCAGTAGTTCAAAGGGACAGATCTATGGCTACACCTTC,CASSSKGQIYGYTF
TRBD2,TRBJ2-2,-,TRBV6-2/TRBV6-3,TGTGCCAGCAGTTACCCTAGCGGGAGGAACACCGGGGAGCTGTTTTTT,CASSYPSGRNTGELFF
-,TRBJ2-6,-,TRBV6-4,TGTGCCAGCAGTCTAGACAGCTCTGGGGCCAACGTCCTGACTTTC,CASSLDSSGANVLTF
TRBD1,TRBJ2-5,-,TRBV12-5,TGTGCTAGTGGTTGGGGACAGGGGCAAGAGACCCAGTACTTC,CASGWGQGQETQYF
TRBD1,TRBJ1-1,-,TRBV11-3,TGTGCCAGCAGCTTAGGTCAGGGGGTCTTTGAAGCTTTCTTT,CASSLGQGVFEAFF
TRBD1,TRBJ2-7,-,TRBV5-1,TGCGCCAGCAGCCAGGGGGCTACTAGGGGGGACTCCTACGAGCAGTACTTC,CASSQGATRGDSYEQYF
-,TRBJ1-1,-,TRBV20-1,TGCAGTGCTGAGGTTGGCGAAGCTTTCTTT,CSAEVGEAFF
TRBD2,TRBJ2-1,-,TRBV7-6,TGTGCCAGCAGCTTAGCGTCGCTAGCGGGAGATGGTGAGCAGTTCTTC,CASSLASLAGDGEQFF
TRBD1,TRBJ1-5,once,TRBV24-1,TGTGCCACCAGTGTAGGGGACAGTAATCAGCCCCAGCATTTT,CATSVGDSNQPQHF
-,TRBJ2-3,-,TRBV10-3,TGTGCCATCAGTGCCTACCGGGACACTTGGCAAGATACGCAGTATTTT,CAISAYRDTWQDTQYF
TRBD2,TRBJ2-1,-,TRBV18,TGTGCCAGCTCACCACAACAGAGTAGCGGGATTCCCCGACCCTACAATGAGCAGTTCTTC,CASSPQQSSGIPRPYNEQFF
TRBD2,TRBJ2-5,-,TRBV3-1/TRBV3-2,TGTGCCAGCAGCCCCGGGACTAGCGACCAAGAGACCCAGTACTTC,CASSPGTSDQETQYF